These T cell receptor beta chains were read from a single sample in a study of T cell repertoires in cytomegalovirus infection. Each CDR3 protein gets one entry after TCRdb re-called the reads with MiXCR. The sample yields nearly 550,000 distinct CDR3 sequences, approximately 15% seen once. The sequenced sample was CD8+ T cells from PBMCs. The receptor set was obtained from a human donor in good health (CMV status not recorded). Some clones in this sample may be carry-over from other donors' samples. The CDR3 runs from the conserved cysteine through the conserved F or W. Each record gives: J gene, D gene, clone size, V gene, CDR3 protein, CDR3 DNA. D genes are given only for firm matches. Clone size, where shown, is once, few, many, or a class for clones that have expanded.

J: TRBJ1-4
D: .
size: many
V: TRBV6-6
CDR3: CASSPRQNLEKLFF
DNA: TGTGCCAGCAGTCCCAGACAGAACCTTGAAAAACTGTTTTTT

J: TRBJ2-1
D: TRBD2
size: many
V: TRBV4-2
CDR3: CASSQVGTRVRLAFDNEQFF
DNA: TGTGCCAGCAGCCAAGTCGGTACCCGGGTGCGACTAGCTTTTGACAATGAGCAGTTCTTC

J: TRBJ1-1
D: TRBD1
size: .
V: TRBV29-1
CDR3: CSVRQGRLEAFF
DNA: TGCAGCGTTAGACAGGGGCGCCTGGAAGCTTTCTTT

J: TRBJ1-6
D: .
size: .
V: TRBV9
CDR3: CASSVVPGDNSPLHF
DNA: TGTGCCAGCAGCGTAGTCCCCGGCGATAATTCACCCCTCCACTTT

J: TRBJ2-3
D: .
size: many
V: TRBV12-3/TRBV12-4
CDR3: CASSTTVDTQYF
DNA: TGTGCCAGCAGTACCACGGTAGATACGCAGTATTTT

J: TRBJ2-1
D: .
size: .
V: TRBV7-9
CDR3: CASSLFESYNEQFF
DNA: TGTGCCAGCAGCTTGTTCGAATCCTACAATGAGCAGTTCTTC

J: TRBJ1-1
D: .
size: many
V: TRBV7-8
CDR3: CASSLLRGPEAFF
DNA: TGTGCCAGCAGCTTACTCCGTGGACCTGAAGCTTTCTTT

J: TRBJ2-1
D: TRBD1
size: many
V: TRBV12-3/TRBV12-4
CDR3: CASSTGQGVGEQFF
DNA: TGTGCCAGCAGCACCGGACAGGGGGTGGGTGAGCAGTTCTTC

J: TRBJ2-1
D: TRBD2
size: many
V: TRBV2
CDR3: CASSYPAGAAYNEQFF
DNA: TGTGCCAGCAGTTACCCAGCGGGGGCCGCATACAATGAGCAGTTCTTC

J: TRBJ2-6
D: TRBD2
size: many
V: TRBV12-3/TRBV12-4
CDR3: CASSPTSGYLSGANVLTF
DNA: TGTGCCAGCAGCCCGACTAGCGGGTACCTCTCTGGGGCCAACGTCCTGACTTTC

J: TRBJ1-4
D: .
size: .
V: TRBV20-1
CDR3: CSARDRGVNEKLFF
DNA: TGCAGTGCTAGAGATCGGGGGGTTAATGAAAAACTGTTTTTT

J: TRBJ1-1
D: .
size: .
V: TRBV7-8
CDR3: CASSNTGLTEAFF
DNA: TGTGCCAGCAGCAACACGGGTTTAACTGAAGCTTTCTTT

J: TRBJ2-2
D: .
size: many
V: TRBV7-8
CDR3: CASSLNRFGAGELFF
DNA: TGTGCCAGCAGCCTCAACCGATTTGGGGCCGGGGAGCTGTTTTTT

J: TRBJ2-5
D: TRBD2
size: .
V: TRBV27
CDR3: CASRKKRGGGDPQETQYF
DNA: TGTGCCAGCAGGAAAAAGAGGGGCGGGGGGGACCCCCAAGAGACCCAGTACTTC